This TCR beta chain was identified in a study of blood T cells in healthy people across ages. This clonotype was observed a handful of times. Antigen specificity is unknown. A second PCR, run for about 6 to 12 cycles, used a sample-barcoded 5' primer plus a J-beta primer mix. TCRdb re-analysed the 5' RACE reads in MiXCR, keeping a single row per CDR3 protein. The sample shows about 1.5 million distinct CDR3 sequences, approximately 38% of them seen only once. General study findings and limits: Unknown donor CMV status possibly confounded expanded clonotype changes.

Germline assignment: CDR1 MNHEY and CDR2 SVGEGT. Trimming shortened V by 4 bases and J by 2 bases, and 19 bases separated the two germline ends. The CDR3 has 17 amino acids. The receptor was derived from a woman between 18 and 29 years old in good health. The chain employs TRBV6-2 or TRBV6-3 and TRBJ2-3; perhaps TRBD2 as D (6 bases). Sequenced: blood. CDR3 residues: CASSSSPGAGHTDTQYF. The CDR3 DNA is TGTGCCAGCAGTTCCTCACCCGGAGCGGGCCACACAGATACGCAGTATTTT.